In its sample, the clone carrying this T cell receptor beta chain was seen a few times. The data were taken from a study of Ad26.COV2.S vaccination and SARS-CoV-2 variants. Assay used: immunoSEQ multiplex PCR; TCRdb lists only in-frame clones, some missing. The sample holds 250,000 or so clones; roughly 85% are singletons and the top ten take less than 3%. The germline CDR1 and CDR2 sequences are SEHNR and FQNEAQ (reference sequence). Trimming removed 8 bases at V and 5 bases at J, with 14 bases between. This CDR3 has 13 residues. Treatment denoted: 15 to 20 received Ad26.COV2.S at low or high dose, single or two shots; 5 received placebo; per-sample allocation not given. Sampling was performed 63 days after the first vaccine or placebo injection.

V gene TRBV7-9 combines with J gene TRBJ2-3; possible D gene TRBD2, 6 bases. The specimen was peripheral blood, collected in a trial of Ad26.COV2.S vaccine versus placebo. This TCR derives from a person aged 18-60 years who received the Ad26.COV2.S COVID-19 vaccine or a placebo. The CDR3 coding sequence is TGTGCCAGCTCTGGAGGGGTGGGAGATACGCAGTATTTT. Translating it yields CASSGGVGDTQYF.